This T cell receptor (beta chain) appears in the sequencing data of a study of breast tumors, draining lymph nodes, adjacent tissues. This clonotype was counted many times. MiXCR, applied by TCRdb to the multiplex PCR reads, yields one record per CDR3 protein. The data contain some 140,000 distinct CDR3 sequences, around 20% of them singletons. Breast cancer patients provided tissue from their axillary draining lymph nodes. The germline gives CDR1 MNHNS, CDR2 SASEGT. V was pared by 1 base and J by 7 bases, with 12 bases of the junction left unmatched. The CDR3 sequence is 16 residues long. Sequencing input: axillary lymph node tissue. This rearrangement joins TRBV6-1 to TRBJ2-7, with 8 bases lining up with TRBD2. The source of this sequence is a female donor with breast cancer. Some clones in this sample may be carry-over from other donors' samples. The CDR3 nucleotides are TGTGCCAGCAGTGAAGTCCCGCTAGCGGGCCCGGAGGAGCAGTACTTC. It translates to CASSEVPLAGPEEQYF.